This TCR beta chain comes out of a study of blood T cell repertoires in COVID-19. Study-level information: Donors in the United States, Italy and Spain gave samples during acute or convalescent COVID-19. PBMCs, B-cell-depleted T cells, or T cells were the source of the cDNA or gDNA that made up the material.

Per germline, CDR1 MNHEY and CDR2 SVGAGI. V was shortened by 6 bases and J by 7 bases, with 19 bases between the two germline ends. The CDR3 contains 14 residues. As originally analysed: Researchers report that nucleated cell counts were estimated from reference gene primer amplification. TCRdb keeps only in-frame clones here, not all; method: immunoSEQ multiplex PCR. V, J and clone size are taken as reported in that table, and D and trimming were inferred from the DNA itself. The sample carries under 350,000 clones, 86% recorded once. The receptor comes from a man in his late teens or twenties with active or convalescent COVID-19. The gene calls are TRBV6-5 and TRBJ2-7, with TRBD1 as a possible D gene (6 bases). The sample comprised peripheral blood. The CDR3 bases are TGTGCCAGCAGAGCTATGACAGGCGTGAGGGAGCAGTACTTC. It yields the protein CASRAMTGVREQYF.